This TCR beta chain was captured in a study of beta chain features in type 1 diabetes. All of the isolated RNA was reverse transcribed, so expressed TCRB transcripts were sequenced. The repertoire was sequenced with immunoSEQ multiplex PCR; TCRdb's copy has only in-frame clones and lacks some. The sample holds approximately 150,000 clones, approximately 13% seen once. Germline loops: CDR1 MDHEN, CDR2 SYDVKM. Trimming shortened V by 3 bases and J by 2 bases, and 5 bases separated the two germline ends. The CDR3 loop spans 14 amino acids. Study observations and caveats: A moderate, significant TCRB CDR3 shortening appeared in type 1 diabetes across four CD4+ subsets.

With respect to this clone: The antigen remains unidentified.

The receptor's source is a young man with type 1 diabetes. Sequenced: central memory CD4+ T cells from blood. The chain carries TRBV28 and TRBJ2-6; D is ambiguous. The CDR3 spells CASSLQTGANVLTF. The CDR3 DNA is TGTGCCAGCAGTTTGCAGACTGGGGCCAACGTCCTGACTTTC.